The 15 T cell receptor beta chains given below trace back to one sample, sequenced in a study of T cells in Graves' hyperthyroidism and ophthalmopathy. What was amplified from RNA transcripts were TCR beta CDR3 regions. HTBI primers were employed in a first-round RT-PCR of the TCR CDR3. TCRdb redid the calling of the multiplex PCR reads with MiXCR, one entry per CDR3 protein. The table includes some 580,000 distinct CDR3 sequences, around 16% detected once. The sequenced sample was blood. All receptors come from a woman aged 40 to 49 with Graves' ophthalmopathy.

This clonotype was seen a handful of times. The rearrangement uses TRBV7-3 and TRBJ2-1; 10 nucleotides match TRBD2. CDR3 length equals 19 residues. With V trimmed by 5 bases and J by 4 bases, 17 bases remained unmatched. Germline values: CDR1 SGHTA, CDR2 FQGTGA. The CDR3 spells CASSPWGLAGAAGYNEQFF. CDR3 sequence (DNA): TGTGCCAGCAGCCCTTGGGGCCTAGCGGGAGCTGCCGGTTACAATGAGCAGTTCTTC.

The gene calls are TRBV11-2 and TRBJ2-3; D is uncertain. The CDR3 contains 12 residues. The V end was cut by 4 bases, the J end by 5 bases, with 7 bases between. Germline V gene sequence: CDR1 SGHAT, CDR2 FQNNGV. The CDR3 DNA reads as TGTGCCAGCAGCTCTCAGCAAGATACGCAGTATTTT. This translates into CASSSQQDTQYF.

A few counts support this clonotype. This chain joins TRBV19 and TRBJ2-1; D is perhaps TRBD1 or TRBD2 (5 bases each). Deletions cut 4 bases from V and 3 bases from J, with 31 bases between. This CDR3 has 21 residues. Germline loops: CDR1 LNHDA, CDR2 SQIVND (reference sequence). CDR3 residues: CASSRQSMASGRGSHYNEQFF. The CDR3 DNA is TGTGCCAGTAGTAGACAGAGCATGGCCTCAGGGAGAGGATCCCACTACAATGAGCAGTTCTTC.

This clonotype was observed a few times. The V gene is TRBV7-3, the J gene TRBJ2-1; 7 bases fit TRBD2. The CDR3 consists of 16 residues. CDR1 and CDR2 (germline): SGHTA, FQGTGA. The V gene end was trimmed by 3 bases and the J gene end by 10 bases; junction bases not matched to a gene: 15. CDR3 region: CASSLEPAAGRGEQFF. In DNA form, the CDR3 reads TGTGCCAGCAGCTTGGAACCCGCGGCGGGGAGGGGAGAGCAGTTCTTC.

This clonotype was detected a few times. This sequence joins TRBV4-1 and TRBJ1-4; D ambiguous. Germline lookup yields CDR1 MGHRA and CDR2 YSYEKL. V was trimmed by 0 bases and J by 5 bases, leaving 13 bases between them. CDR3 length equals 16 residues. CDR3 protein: CASSQDLAGPNEKLFF. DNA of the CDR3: TGCGCCAGCAGCCAAGATCTAGCGGGCCCGAATGAAAAACTGTTTTTT.

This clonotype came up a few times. CDR3 in amino acids: CASSESSRGPQHF. CDR3 sequence (DNA): TGCGCCAGCAGTGAGTCTTCCCGGGGGCCCCAGCATTTT. The chain links TRBV10-2 to TRBJ1-5; D not certain. V was clipped by 0 bases and J by 9 bases, with 9 bases between them. The CDR3 is made up of 13 amino acids. The germline gives CDR1 WSHSY, CDR2 SAAADI.

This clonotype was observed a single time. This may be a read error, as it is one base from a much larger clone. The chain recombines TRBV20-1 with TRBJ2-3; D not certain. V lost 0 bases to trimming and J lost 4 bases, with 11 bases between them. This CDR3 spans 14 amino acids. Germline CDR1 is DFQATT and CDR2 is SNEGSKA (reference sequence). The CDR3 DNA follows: TGCAGTGCTAGAGATGCGCGGATGTCAGATACGCAGTATTTT. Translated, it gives CSARDARMSDTQYF.

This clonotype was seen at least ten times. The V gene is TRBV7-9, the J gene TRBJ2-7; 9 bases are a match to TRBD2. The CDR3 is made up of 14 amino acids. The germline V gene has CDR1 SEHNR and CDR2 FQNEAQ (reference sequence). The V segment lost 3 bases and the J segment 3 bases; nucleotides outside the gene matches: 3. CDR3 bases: TGTGCCAGCAGCTTGACTAGCGGCCACTACGAGCAGTACTTC. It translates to CASSLTSGHYEQYF.

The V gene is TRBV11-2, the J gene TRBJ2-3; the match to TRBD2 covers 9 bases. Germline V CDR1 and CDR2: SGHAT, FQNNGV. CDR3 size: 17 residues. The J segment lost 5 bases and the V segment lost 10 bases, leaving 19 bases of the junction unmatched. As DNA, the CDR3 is TGTGCCACTAATGAGGGGGTAGCGGGGGCAGGCGGAGATACGCAGTATTTT. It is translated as CATNEGVAGAGGDTQYF.

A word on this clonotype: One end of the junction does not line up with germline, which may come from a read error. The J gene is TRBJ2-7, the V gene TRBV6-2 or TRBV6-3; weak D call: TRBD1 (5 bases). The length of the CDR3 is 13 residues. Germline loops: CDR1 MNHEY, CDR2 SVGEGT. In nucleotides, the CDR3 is TGTGCCGGCAGTTATGGGGCTTTCTACGAGCAGTACTTC. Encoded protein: CAGSYGAFYEQYF.

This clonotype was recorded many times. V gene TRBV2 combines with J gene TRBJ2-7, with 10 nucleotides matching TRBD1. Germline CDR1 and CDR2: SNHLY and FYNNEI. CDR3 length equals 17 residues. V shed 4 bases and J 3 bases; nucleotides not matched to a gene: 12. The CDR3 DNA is TGTGCCAGCAGTGGGGGGGACAGGGGTCGGTACGACTACGAGCAGTACTTC. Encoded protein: CASSGGDRGRYDYEQYF.

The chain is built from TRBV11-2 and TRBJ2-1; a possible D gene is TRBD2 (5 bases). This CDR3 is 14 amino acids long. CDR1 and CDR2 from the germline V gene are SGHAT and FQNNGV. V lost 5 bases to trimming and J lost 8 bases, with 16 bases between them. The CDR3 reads CASSQDSPLHEQFF. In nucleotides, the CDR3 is TGTGCCAGCAGCCAGGACTCCCCCCTGCATGAGCAGTTCTTC.

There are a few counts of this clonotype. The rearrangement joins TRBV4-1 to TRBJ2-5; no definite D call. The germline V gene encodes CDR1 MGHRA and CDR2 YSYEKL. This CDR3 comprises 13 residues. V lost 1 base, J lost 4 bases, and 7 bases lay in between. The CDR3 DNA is TGCGCCAGCAGCCAAGGGCAGTTAGAGACCCAGTACTTC. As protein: CASSQGQLETQYF.

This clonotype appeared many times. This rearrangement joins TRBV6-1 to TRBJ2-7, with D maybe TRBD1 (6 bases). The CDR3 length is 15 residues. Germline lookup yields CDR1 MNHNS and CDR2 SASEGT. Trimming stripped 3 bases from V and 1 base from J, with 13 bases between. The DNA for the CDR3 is TGTGCCAGCAGTGATATAGGGACACCGTCCTACGAGCAGTACTTC. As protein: CASSDIGTPSYEQYF.

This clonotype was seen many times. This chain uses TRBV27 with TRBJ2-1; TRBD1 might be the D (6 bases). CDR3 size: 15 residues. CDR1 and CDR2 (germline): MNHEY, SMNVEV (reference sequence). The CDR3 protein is CAPRPEDRLYNEQFF. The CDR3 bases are TGTGCTCCCCGCCCCGAGGACAGACTCTACAATGAGCAGTTCTTC.